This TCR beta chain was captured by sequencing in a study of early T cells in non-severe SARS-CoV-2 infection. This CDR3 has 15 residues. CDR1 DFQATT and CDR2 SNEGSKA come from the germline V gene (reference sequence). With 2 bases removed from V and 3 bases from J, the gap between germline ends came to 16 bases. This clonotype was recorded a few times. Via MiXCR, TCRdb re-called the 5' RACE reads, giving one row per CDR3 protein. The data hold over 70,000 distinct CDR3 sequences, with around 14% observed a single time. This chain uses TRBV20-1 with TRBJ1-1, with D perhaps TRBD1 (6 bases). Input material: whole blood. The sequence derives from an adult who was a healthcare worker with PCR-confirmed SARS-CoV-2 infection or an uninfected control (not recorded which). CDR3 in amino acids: CSARWQGRVDTEAFF. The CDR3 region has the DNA TGCAGTGCTAGATGGCAGGGGAGGGTAGACACTGAAGCTTTCTTT.